The 26 T cell receptor beta chains below all came from one sample that was sequenced in a study of T-cell reconstitution after alpha-beta-depleted transplantation in children. The TCRbeta library incorporated unique molecular identifiers. TCRdb re-called the PCR reads with MiXCR, one entry per CDR3 protein. The table includes a few hundred thousand distinct CDR3 sequences, over 40% detected once. This specimen consisted of PBMCs, obtained before TCRalphabeta/CD19-depleted stem cell transplant. Every receptor here comes from a girl aged 2-9 years with aplastic anemia, due to receive a stem cell transplant.

There are many counts of this clonotype. The V and J genes are TRBV27 and TRBJ1-1; 8 positions match TRBD1. With V trimmed by 6 bases and J by 2 bases, 8 bases remained unmatched. The length of the CDR3 is 15 residues. Per germline, CDR1 MNHEY and CDR2 SMNVEV (reference sequence). CDR3 protein: CASSLIGQGNTEAFF. DNA for the CDR3: TGTGCCAGCAGCCTGATCGGACAGGGCAACACTGAAGCTTTCTTT.

This chain connects TRBV20-1 to TRBJ2-3; 10 positions match TRBD1. Per germline, CDR1 DFQATT and CDR2 SNEGSKA (reference sequence). Trimming removed 3 bases from V and 1 base from J; junction bases left unmatched: 7. The CDR3 consists of 16 residues. CDR3 sequence (DNA): TGCAGTGCTAGCCACACCGGGACAGGGGGCACAGATACGCAGTATTTT. It specifies CSASHTGTGGTDTQYF.

The chain joins TRBV20-1 to TRBJ2-3, with 9 bases lining up with TRBD2. The V gene's germline CDR1 is DFQATT and CDR2 SNEGSKA (reference sequence). The CDR3 sequence is 17 residues long. The ends lost 1 base at V and 0 bases at J; junction bases unmatched: 8. The CDR3: CSARGLAGTSSTDTQYF. DNA for the CDR3: TGCAGTGCTAGAGGGCTAGCGGGGACATCTAGCACAGATACGCAGTATTTT.

The chain recombines TRBV6-1 with TRBJ1-3; the D gene is possibly TRBD1 (6 bases). Germline V gene sequence: CDR1 MNHNS, CDR2 SASEGT. The CDR3 runs 15 residues. Trimming pared 7 bases from V and 4 bases from J, leaving 17 bases between. The CDR3 DNA sequence: TGTGCCAGCATAGGGGGGAAGTTAGCGGGAAACACCATATATTTT. Protein: CASIGGKLAGNTIYF.

There are a few counts of this clonotype. The junction shows a germline mismatch at one end, possibly a read error. The V and J genes are TRBV7-2 and TRBJ2-5; no firm D call. Germline CDR1 is SGHTA and CDR2 is FQGNSA. The CDR3 has 11 residues. The CDR3 protein is CASSLQVTQYF. The CDR3 nucleotides read TGTGCCAGCAGCCTACAAGTGACCCAGTACTTC. Together with reference TRBV7-2 and TRBJ2-5, the CDR3 gives the full variable domain: GAGVSQSPSNKVTEKGKDVELRCDPISGHTALYWYRQSLGQGLEFLIYFQGNSAPDKSGLPSDRFSAERTGGSVSTLTIQRTQQEDSAVYLCASSLQVTQYFGPGTRLLVL.

This clonotype came up a few times. The CDR3 region is CASSHRTGLFNGYTF. The CDR3 DNA is TGTGCCAGCAGTCACCGGACAGGGCTGTTTAATGGCTACACCTTC. The chain couples TRBV12-3 or TRBV12-4 to TRBJ1-2, with 8 bases matching TRBD1. V was pared by 5 bases and J by 6 bases, with 11 bases of the junction left unmatched. CDR3 size: 15 residues.

The chain is built from TRBV9 and TRBJ2-7, with 7 bases aligning to TRBD1. The germline CDR1 and CDR2 sequences are SGDLS and YYNGEE. Trimming at V came to 4 bases and at J to 2 bases, leaving 6 bases not matched to a gene. The CDR3 has 14 amino acids. CDR3 residues: CASSPSGTAYEQYF. CDR3 in DNA: TGTGCCAGCAGCCCTTCCGGGACAGCCTACGAGCAGTACTTC.

This clonotype occurred a few times. J is TRBJ2-1 and V is TRBV7-2; TRBD2 matches at 9 bases. The CDR3 has 17 residues. Germline CDR1 and CDR2: SGHTA and FQGNSA. The V segment lost 0 bases and the J segment 4 bases; nucleotides outside the gene matches: 7. DNA for the CDR3: TGTGCCAGCAGCTTAGCTGTGCGGCTAGCGGGATACAATGAGCAGTTCTTC. It translates to CASSLAVRLAGYNEQFF.

The sample holds a few counts of this clonotype. The genes are TRBV5-1 and TRBJ2-1; 15 positions agree with TRBD2. J lost 10 bases, V lost 4 bases, and 6 bases had no gene match. The germline V gene has CDR1 SGHRS and CDR2 YFSETQ. This CDR3 is 15 amino acids long. CDR3 sequence reads: CASSVGLAGGGEQFF. The CDR3 DNA is TGCGCCAGCAGCGTCGGACTAGCGGGAGGGGGAGAGCAGTTCTTC. Filled out from reference TRBV5-1 and TRBJ2-1, the complete variable domain reads KAGVTQTPRYLIKTRGQQVTLSCSPISGHRSVSWYQQTPGQGLQFLFEYFSETQRNKGNFPGRFSGRQFSNSRSEMNVSTLELGDSALYLCASSVGLAGGGEQFFGPGTRLTVL.

This clonotype was seen many times. The V and J genes are TRBV5-1 and TRBJ2-3; D unresolved. The V and J ends lost 4 bases and 2 bases respectively, with 11 bases between them. The CDR3 is 14 amino acids. The V gene's germline CDR1 is SGHRS and CDR2 YFSETQ. The CDR3 nucleotides read TGCGCCAGCAGCCAGATCGGGTTCACAGATACGCAGTATTTT. Its translation: CASSQIGFTDTQYF. The whole variable domain, filled in from reference TRBV5-1 and TRBJ2-3, reads KAGVTQTPRYLIKTRGQQVTLSCSPISGHRSVSWYQQTPGQGLQFLFEYFSETQRNKGNFPGRFSGRQFSNSRSEMNVSTLELGDSALYLCASSQIGFTDTQYFGPGTRLTVL.

V gene TRBV24-1 combines with J gene TRBJ2-1; maybe TRBD1 (6 bases). Trimming shortened V by 12 bases and J by 8 bases, and 13 bases separated the two germline ends. CDR1 and CDR2 (germline): KGHDR, SFDVKD. The CDR3 loop spans 11 amino acids. CDR3 residues: CADTGSDEQFF. The DNA for the CDR3 is TGTGCCGACACAGGGAGCGATGAGCAGTTCTTC.

This clonotype has ten or more counts. The rearrangement joins TRBV28 to TRBJ2-5; TRBD2 agrees at 11 bases. Per the germline V gene, CDR1 is MDHEN and CDR2 is SYDVKM. The junction had 6 bases not matched to a gene; V was cut back by 4 bases and J by 2 bases. This CDR3 has 16 amino acids. CDR3 bases: TGTGCCAGCAGTTCCGGACTAGCGGGCCCTCAAGAGACCCAGTACTTC. Its translation is CASSSGLAGPQETQYF. Filled out from reference TRBV28 and TRBJ2-5, the complete variable domain reads DVKVTQSSRYLVKRTGEKVFLECVQDMDHENMFWYRQDPGLGLRLIYFSYDVKMKEKGDIPEGYSVSREKKERFSLILESASTNQTSMYLCASSSGLAGPQETQYFGPGTRLLVL.

This clonotype was observed a handful of times. The chain is built from TRBV5-1 and TRBJ2-5; a possible D gene is TRBD2 (6 bases). Germline V gene lookup returns CDR1 SGHRS and CDR2 YFSETQ. The V end was cut by 3 bases, the J end by 4 bases, with 16 bases between. The CDR3 runs 15 residues. CDR3 sequence reads: CASSSARDRPETQYF. In nucleotides, the CDR3 is TGCGCCAGCAGCTCCGCGCGGGACCGCCCAGAGACCCAGTACTTC. Supplemented by reference TRBV5-1 and TRBJ2-5, the full variable domain reads KAGVTQTPRYLIKTRGQQVTLSCSPISGHRSVSWYQQTPGQGLQFLFEYFSETQRNKGNFPGRFSGRQFSNSRSEMNVSTLELGDSALYLCASSSARDRPETQYFGPGTRLLVL.

The gene calls are TRBV5-1 and TRBJ1-6; tentative D call: TRBD1 (6 bases). The V gene's germline CDR1 is SGHRS and CDR2 YFSETQ. This CDR3 spans 15 amino acids. V shed 4 bases and J shed 10 bases, with 18 bases lying between them. As DNA, the CDR3 is TGCGCCAGCAGCGAGACGGGGGCTACGGGCTCACCCCTCCACTTT. It encodes CASSETGATGSPLHF.

This clonotype occurred a few times. V usage is TRBV7-8 and J usage is TRBJ2-1; 7 bases match TRBD2. This CDR3 comprises 14 residues. The germline gives CDR1 SGHVS, CDR2 FQNEAQ. With 8 bases clipped from V and 4 bases from J, the junction kept 8 bases outside the gene matches. The CDR3 DNA sequence: TGTGCCAGCTTGCGGCGGGGGTTATACAATGAGCAGTTCTTC. It codes for CASLRRGLYNEQFF.

In this sample, this clonotype turned up once. The genes are TRBV20-1 and TRBJ2-1; unclear D gene. The V gene's germline CDR1 is DFQATT and CDR2 SNEGSKA (reference sequence). The CDR3 contains 15 residues. Between the trimmed V and J ends, which lost 0 bases and 6 bases, there was a span of 15 bases. The CDR3 here is CSAREWLSRLNEQFF. DNA of the CDR3: TGCAGTGCTAGAGAATGGCTAAGCCGCCTCAATGAGCAGTTCTTC.

This clonotype turned up a few times. This chain uses TRBV7-6 with TRBJ1-1; D might be TRBD1 (5 bases). Per the germline V gene, CDR1 is SGHVS and CDR2 is FNYEAQ. V lost 5 bases and J 1 base, leaving 17 bases between the germline ends. This CDR3 has 16 residues. The CDR3 loop reads CASSPQGAIRNTEAFF. In DNA, the CDR3 is TGTGCCAGCAGCCCGCAGGGTGCTATTCGGAACACTGAAGCTTTCTTT.

V and J are TRBV7-9 and TRBJ2-1; D is undetermined. The V and J ends lost 5 bases and 6 bases respectively, with 14 bases between them. Germline values: CDR1 SEHNR, CDR2 FQNEAQ (reference sequence). This CDR3 contains 14 residues. CDR3 sequence (DNA): TGTGCCAGCAGCCCCCCTCTTGGGTTCAATGAGCAGTTCTTC. Its protein product is CASSPPLGFNEQFF.

Concerning this clonotype itself: One junction end does not reproduce the germline sequence, and a read error may be involved. The V and J genes are TRBV27 and TRBJ2-1; possible D gene TRBD2, 7 bases. The CDR3 runs to 15 residues. Germline CDR1 and CDR2: MNHEY and SMNVEV (reference sequence). CDR3 region: CASSLSGGLVNEQFF. DNA for the CDR3: TGTGCCAGCAGTCTATCGGGGGGCCTAGTTAATGAGCAGTTCTTC.

This clonotype appeared a single time. This chain connects TRBV9 to TRBJ2-7, with D perhaps matching TRBD2 (5 bases). V lost 0 bases and J 2 bases, leaving 24 bases between the germline ends. The CDR3 runs to 19 residues. The V gene's germline CDR1 is SGDLS and CDR2 YYNGEE. The CDR3 DNA follows: TGTGCCAGCAGCGTAGATTTCCAGGTTGGGAGAGACTTAGCCTACGAGCAGTACTTC. As protein: CASSVDFQVGRDLAYEQYF.

In DNA form, the CDR3 reads TGCGCCAGCAGCCAAGATCGATCGGCCCAGTACTTC. The encoded protein is CASSQDRSAQYF. This rearrangement joins TRBV4-1 to TRBJ2-5; D not resolved. This CDR3 region has 12 residues. V dropped 0 bases and J dropped 9 bases, with 8 bases sitting between them. Germline values: CDR1 MGHRA, CDR2 YSYEKL.

There are many counts of this clonotype. The rearrangement links TRBV12-3 or TRBV12-4 to TRBJ2-1; D may correspond to TRBD1 or TRBD2 (5 bases each). The CDR3 sequence is 18 residues long. The ends were cut back, 1 base at V and 7 bases at J, with 23 bases in the middle. This CDR3 is CASSLGRQGLGERNEQFF. CDR3 nucleotides: TGTGCCAGCAGTTTAGGACGGCAAGGGTTGGGGGAACGGAATGAGCAGTTCTTC.

This clonotype turned up a few times. V gene TRBV27 combines with J gene TRBJ2-1; TRBD1 aligns across 7 bases. V shed 3 bases and J 8 bases; nucleotides not matched to a gene: 4. Germline assignment: CDR1 MNHEY and CDR2 SMNVEV (reference sequence). This CDR3 has 13 residues. The CDR3 DNA is TGTGCCAGCAGTTTTGACAGGGACCATGAGCAGTTCTTC. Encoded protein: CASSFDRDHEQFF.

In this sample, this clonotype turned up many times. The rearrangement uses TRBV6-1 and TRBJ2-6, with D possibly matching TRBD2 (5 bases). Germline V gene sequence: CDR1 MNHNS, CDR2 SASEGT. The CDR3 runs to 16 residues. Trimming cost V 2 bases and J 2 bases, with 10 bases left between them. The CDR3 loop reads CASSENGDTGANVLTF. CDR3 in DNA: TGTGCCAGCAGTGAAAACGGGGATACTGGGGCCAACGTCCTGACTTTC.

This clonotype was observed a handful of times. The rearrangement uses TRBV6-1 and TRBJ1-2; TRBD1 matches 9 bases. Trimming removed 6 bases from V and 4 bases from J; junction bases left unmatched: 9. Germline lookup yields CDR1 MNHNS and CDR2 SASEGT. This CDR3 spans 15 amino acids. The CDR3 DNA reads as TGTGCCAGCAGCACCGGGACAGGGTTGGTCTATGGCTACACCTTC. Translated, it gives CASSTGTGLVYGYTF.

This clonotype was counted many times. J is TRBJ2-7 and V is TRBV6-5; a weak D match, TRBD2 (6 bases). CDR3 length: 17 amino acids. Trimming took off 0 bases at V and 0 bases at J, with 15 bases between the two ends. Germline CDR1 and CDR2: MNHEY and SVGAGI. The CDR3 DNA sequence: TGTGCCAGCAGTTACTCGCCGAGCGGGTATTCCTCCTACGAGCAGTACTTC. It codes for CASSYSPSGYSSYEQYF.